These T cell receptor beta chains were read from a single sample in a study of cytotoxic CD8 clonotypes in ibrutinib-treated CLL. Sequencing was performed with immunoSEQ multiplex PCR; in TCRdb, only in-frame clones are kept and a portion is missing. The table has about 130,000 clones, roughly 80% seen once. Here the sequenced sample was PBMCs, taken after 24 months of ibrutinib treatment. The receptors were sampled from a human donor with chronic lymphocytic leukemia. The CDR3 runs from the conserved cysteine through the conserved F or W. D genes are given only for firm matches. Clone size is shown for a subset of rows, as once, few, many or a class of expanded clone.

.	TRBV6-6	TRBD1	TRBJ1-5	CASSFGQGNQPQHF	TGTGCCAGCAGTTTTGGACAGGGCAATCAGCCCCAGCATTTT
once	TRBV7-8	.	TRBJ2-7	CASSPSAGSSYEQYF	TGTGCCAGCAGCCCTAGTGCAGGGAGCTCCTACGAGCAGTACTTC
.	TRBV5-1	.	TRBJ1-3	CASSSPQGGTLSGNTIYF	TGCGCCAGCAGCTCGCCCCAAGGGGGGACCCTATCTGGAAACACCATATATTTT
few	TRBV4-1	.	TRBJ2-3	CASSQGILEVTQYF	TGCGCCAGCAGCCAAGGGATTCTCGAGGTTACGCAGTATTTT
.	TRBV25-1	.	TRBJ1-5	CASSEWTGDQPQHF	TGTGCCAGCAGTGAATGGACGGGGGATCAGCCCCAGCATTTT
.	TRBV7-2	.	TRBJ2-1	CASSSYYNEQFF	TGTGCCAGCAGCTCCTACTACAATGAGCAGTTCTTC
.	TRBV15	TRBD1	TRBJ1-5	CATSRDRGEHQPQHF	TGTGCCACCAGCAGGGACAGGGGTGAGCATCAGCCCCAGCATTTT
.	TRBV30	TRBD1	TRBJ2-3	CAWNGQGSGTQYF	TGTGCCTGGAATGGACAGGGGAGTGGTACGCAGTATTTT
.	TRBV7-6	.	TRBJ1-5	CASSSRDNQPQHF	TGTGCCAGCAGCTCGAGGGACAATCAGCCCCAGCATTTT
.	TRBV5-4	.	TRBJ1-1	CASSLGIVGTEAFF	TGTGCCAGCAGCTTGGGAATCGTCGGGACTGAAGCTTTCTTT
.	TRBV5-4	.	TRBJ2-5	CASSLKGGAQETQYF	TGTGCCAGCAGCTTGAAAGGCGGGGCCCAAGAGACCCAGTACTTC
.	TRBV7-2	.	TRBJ2-1	CASSLTGNPTYNEQFF	TGTGCCAGCAGCTTGACCGGGAATCCTACCTACAATGAGCAGTTCTTC
.	TRBV9	.	TRBJ2-3	CASSVATENTDTQYF	TGTGCCAGCAGCGTAGCTACCGAAAACACAGATACGCAGTATTTT
.	TRBV7-9	.	TRBJ2-1	CASSPGSNEQFF	TGTGCCAGCAGCCCAGGGTCCAATGAGCAGTTCTTC
.	TRBV5-4	.	TRBJ1-1	CASSLSSGTQEAFF	TGTGCCAGCAGCTTGTCCTCGGGGACCCAAGAAGCTTTCTTT
.	TRBV18	.	TRBJ2-7	CASSPGGGTSYEQYF	TGTGCCAGCTCACCGGGGGGTGGGACCAGCTACGAGCAGTACTTC
.	TRBV19	TRBD1	TRBJ1-4	CASSHPGQEANEKLFF	TGTGCCAGTAGTCACCCGGGACAGGAAGCTAATGAAAAACTGTTTTTT
.	TRBV6-1	TRBD1	TRBJ2-6	CASSEAEGTGASGANVLTF	TGTGCCAGCAGTGAAGCGGAGGGGACAGGGGCCTCTGGGGCCAACGTCCTGACTTTC
.	TRBV6-5	.	TRBJ2-7	CASSSTIRHSEQYF	TGTGCCAGCAGTTCCACCATCCGGCATTCCGAGCAGTACTTC
.	TRBV5-6	TRBD1	TRBJ1-6	CASSLNNYRGTRPLHF	TGTGCCAGCAGCTTGAACAACTACAGGGGCACCAGACCCCTCCACTTT
.	TRBV2	.	TRBJ2-5	CASRRQAQETQYF	TGTGCCAGCAGGCGACAGGCTCAAGAGACCCAGTACTTC
.	TRBV10-1	TRBD2	TRBJ2-7	CASSESMGGVGEQYF	TGCGCCAGCAGTGAGTCGATGGGGGGGGTTGGCGAGCAGTACTTC
.	TRBV6-5	TRBD1	TRBJ1-6	CASTRGTGNSPLHF	TGTGCCAGCACCAGAGGGACAGGGAATTCACCCCTCCACTTT
.	TRBV5-1	TRBD2	TRBJ2-3	CASSSGGTSGGRPGADTQYF	TGCGCCAGCAGCTCCGGTGGGACTAGCGGGGGGAGACCTGGGGCAGATACGCAGTATTTT
.	TRBV9	TRBD1	TRBJ2-7	CASSFGQGSYEQYF	TGTGCCAGCAGCTTTGGACAGGGCTCCTACGAGCAGTACTTC
few	TRBV6-5	.	TRBJ1-2	CASSRGIRGYGYTF	TGTGCCAGCAGTCGAGGGATTCGCGGCTATGGCTACACCTTC
.	TRBV7-3	TRBD2	TRBJ2-2	CATSAVLAGAPATGELFF	TGTGCCACCTCCGCGGTACTAGCGGGGGCCCCGGCCACCGGGGAGCTGTTTTTT
.	TRBV4-3	TRBD1	TRBJ2-1	CASSQGTGMTYNEQFF	TGCGCCAGCAGCCAAGGGACAGGAATGACCTACAATGAGCAGTTCTTC
.	TRBV30	TRBD2	TRBJ2-1	CAWGPGGYSYNEQFF	TGTGCCTGGGGGCCCGGGGGGTACTCCTACAATGAGCAGTTCTTC
.	TRBV5-1	TRBD1	TRBJ1-6	CASSPQGADSPLHF	TGCGCCAGCAGCCCCCAGGGGGCTGATTCACCCCTCCACTTT
.	TRBV4-2	TRBD2	TRBJ2-3	CASSVRSGGRVTDTQYF	TGTGCCAGCAGCGTCCGTAGCGGGGGTCGTGTCACAGATACGCAGTATTTT
.	TRBV6-5	.	TRBJ2-3	CASSYLGTSTDTQYF	TGTGCCAGCAGTTACCTTGGGACTAGCACAGATACGCAGTATTTT
few	TRBV2	.	TRBJ2-2	CASSPSGLGTGELFF	TGTGCCAGTAGTCCTTCGGGTCTCGGCACCGGGGAGCTGTTTTTT
few	TRBV27	.	TRBJ2-2	CASSRTANTGELFF	TGTGCCAGCAGTCGCACAGCGAACACCGGGGAGCTGTTTTTT
.	TRBV27	TRBD1	TRBJ2-7	CASSWTGGFYEQYF	TGTGCCAGCAGTTGGACAGGGGGCTTCTACGAGCAGTACTTC
.	TRBV28	.	TRBJ2-2	CANGGRYTGELFF	TGTGCCAATGGGGGCCGGTACACCGGGGAGCTGTTTTTT
.	TRBV6-5	.	TRBJ1-6	CASSRTGNSPLHF	TGTGCCAGCAGCCGGACGGGGAATTCACCCCTCCACTTT
.	TRBV6-5	.	TRBJ1-1	CATAGLMNTEAFF	TGTGCCACGGCGGGGCTCATGAACACTGAAGCTTTCTTT
.	TRBV19	TRBD1	TRBJ2-1	CASSIQQGKPYNEQFF	TGTGCCAGTAGTATCCAACAGGGGAAACCATACAATGAGCAGTTCTTC
.	TRBV2	.	TRBJ2-7	CASSGGRFSLSYEQYF	TGTGCCAGCAGTGGGGGGCGGTTCTCCCTGTCCTACGAGCAGTACTTC
.	TRBV6-1	.	TRBJ1-2	CASSEALRGAYGYTF	TGTGCCAGCAGTGAAGCGCTTCGAGGGGCCTATGGCTACACCTTC
.	TRBV19	TRBD1	TRBJ2-5	CASSIQGQSQETQYF	TGTGCCAGTAGTATTCAGGGACAGAGCCAAGAGACCCAGTACTTC
.	TRBV27	TRBD1	TRBJ1-2	CASSFLQGTGYTF	TGTGCCAGCAGTTTCCTACAGGGGACCGGCTACACCTTC
once	TRBV18	.	TRBJ1-1	CASSPGGLNTEAFF	TGTGCCAGCTCACCGGGGGGTTTGAACACTGAAGCTTTCTTT
.	TRBV7-2	TRBD1	TRBJ1-3	CASSSTGATSGNTIYF	TGTGCCAGCAGCTCGACAGGGGCTACCTCTGGAAACACCATATATTTT
few	TRBV5-1	.	TRBJ1-1	CASSPPGVRNTEAFF	TGCGCCAGCAGCCCACCAGGGGTAAGGAACACTGAAGCTTTCTTT
once	TRBV27	.	TRBJ2-3	CASSLYSGLADTQYF	TGTGCCAGCAGTTTATATTCGGGGTTGGCAGATACGCAGTATTTT
once	TRBV7-8	.	TRBJ1-5	CASSSRGGSQPQHF	TGTGCCAGCAGTTCCCGGGGGGGCAGTCAGCCCCAGCATTTT
.	TRBV6-4	.	TRBJ2-5	CASGTGTGQETQYF	TGTGCCAGCGGAACAGGGACGGGGCAAGAGACCCAGTACTTC
.	TRBV2	.	TRBJ1-6	CASSDTPQGYNSPLHF	TGTGCCAGCAGTGATACCCCACAGGGATACAATTCACCCCTCCACTTT